The 29 T cell receptor beta chains presented below share a single source sample, sequenced in a study of OX40 agonist ivuxolimab in advanced cancers. The method was immunoSEQ multiplex PCR; TCRdb's version includes in-frame clones alone and lacks a portion of them. The sample records 20,000 to 25,000 clones, around 77% being singletons. Sequenced material: CD4+ or CD8+ T cells sorted from blood, taken in a trial of the OX40 agonist ivuxolimab. The source of these receptors is an adult with an advanced solid tumor such as melanoma, head and neck, liver or kidney cancer.

This clone showed up just once. V gene TRBV19 combines with J gene TRBJ2-5; TRBD1 matches 9 bases. The CDR3 extends over 16 amino acids. Trimming cost V 5 bases and J 4 bases; bases outside gene matches: 11. CDR1 is LNHDA, CDR2 SQIVND, per germline (reference sequence). The CDR3 region has the DNA TGTGCCAGTAGTTCCGGGACAGGGTATTCGGGAGAGACCCAGTACTTC. Amino acid sequence: CASSSGTGYSGETQYF.

In its sample, this clone was seen a few times. J is TRBJ1-1 and V is TRBV5-1; D remains unclear. Looked up from germline, CDR1 is SGHRS and CDR2 is YFSETQ. The CDR3 extends over 11 amino acids. The V end lost 8 bases, the J end lost 5 bases, and 10 bases lay between the germline ends. DNA of the CDR3: TGCGCCAGTCGGCGCGAGACTGAAGCTTTCTTT. It encodes CASRRETEAFF.

The V and J genes are TRBV12-5 and TRBJ2-2; maybe TRBD1 (6 bases). Germline assignment: CDR1 LGHNT and CDR2 FRNRAP. The ends were cut back, 0 bases at V and 0 bases at J, with 8 bases in the middle. The CDR3 totals 16 residues. CDR3 DNA sequence: TGTGCTAGTGGTTTGGTAACAGGGCCGAACACCGGGGAGCTGTTTTTT. Protein: CASGLVTGPNTGELFF. Full variable domain (missing parts from reference TRBV12-5 and TRBJ2-2): DARVTQTPRHKVTEMGQEVTMRCQPILGHNTVFWYRQTMMQGLELLAYFRNRAPLDDSGMPKDRFSAEMPDATLATLKIQPSEPRDSAVYFCASGLVTGPNTGELFFGEGSRLTVL.

V and J are TRBV6-1 and TRBJ1-2; D ambiguous. V was shortened by 8 bases and J by 4 bases, with 8 bases between the two germline ends. This CDR3 is 11 amino acids long. CDR1 and CDR2 (germline): MNHNS, SASEGT. Here the CDR3 reads CASYGSYGYTF. CDR3 sequence (DNA): TGTGCCAGCTATGGTAGCTATGGCTACACCTTC.

This chain uses TRBV9 with TRBJ1-1; D is undetermined. V was trimmed by 0 bases and J by 5 bases, leaving 8 bases between them. CDR1 and CDR2 (germline): SGDLS, YYNGEE. The CDR3 spans 13 residues. The CDR3 protein is CASSVGPHTEAFF. CDR3 nucleotides: TGTGCCAGCAGCGTAGGACCCCATACTGAAGCTTTCTTT.

The chain carries TRBV10-3 and TRBJ1-5; possibly TRBD1 for D (6 bases). This CDR3 region has 17 residues. Looked up from germline, CDR1 is ENHRY and CDR2 is SYGVKD. Trimming removed 4 bases from V and 1 base from J, with 17 bases in between. CDR3 residues: CAISVSGAISSNQPQHF. The CDR3 bases are TGTGCCATCAGTGTTTCGGGGGCCATATCAAGCAATCAGCCCCAGCATTTT.

The chain employs TRBV6-6 and TRBJ1-6; tentative D call: TRBD1 (6 bases). CDR1 is MNHNY, CDR2 SVGAGI, per germline (reference sequence). This CDR3 has 15 amino acids. Trimming took 2 bases from V and 7 from J, leaving 12 bases between them. The CDR3 reads CASSYGRGVNSPLHF. The CDR3 bases are TGTGCCAGCAGTTACGGTAGGGGGGTGAATTCACCCCTCCACTTT.

The V and J genes are TRBV4-1 and TRBJ1-2; unclear D gene. The CDR3 sequence is 12 residues long. Germline CDR1 and CDR2: MGHRA and YSYEKL. V lost 4 bases to trimming and J lost 5 bases, with 8 bases between them. The CDR3 region is CASSPDLYGYTF. The DNA of the CDR3 is TGCGCCAGCAGCCCAGACTTATATGGCTACACCTTC.

As to this clone: The sample carries other DNA sequences with the same CDR3. CDR3 protein: CSVVTYEQYF. CDR3 bases: TGCAGCGTGGTCACTTACGAGCAGTACTTC. J is TRBJ2-7 and V is TRBV29-1; D is unclear. CDR3 size: 10 residues. CDR1 is SQVTM, CDR2 ANQGSEA, per germline. V shed 6 bases and J shed 4 bases, with 7 bases lying between them.

In its sample, this clone was seen a few times. The CDR3 bases are TGTGCCAGCAGCCCCCTGACCGGAACTGAAGCTTTCTTT. This translates into CASSPLTGTEAFF. V gene TRBV11-2 combines with J gene TRBJ1-1; D is unclear. Germline loops: CDR1 SGHAT, CDR2 FQNNGV. This CDR3 has 13 residues. Trimming took 5 bases from V and 5 from J, leaving 12 bases between them.

The rearrangement uses TRBV6-6 and TRBJ2-7; 9 bases align to TRBD1. The CDR3 covers 14 residues. CDR1 and CDR2 from the germline V gene are MNHNY and SVGAGI (reference sequence). V shed 6 bases and J 4 bases; nucleotides not matched to a gene: 7. The CDR3 loop is CASSVGQGGYEQYF. CDR3 DNA: TGTGCCAGCAGCGTGGGACAGGGAGGTTACGAGCAGTACTTC.

The chain employs TRBV9 and TRBJ2-1; the match to TRBD1 covers 8 bases. Germline lookup yields CDR1 SGDLS and CDR2 YYNGEE. With V trimmed by 2 bases and J by 6 bases, 1 base remained unmatched. This CDR3 region has 13 residues. This CDR3 is CASSVTGVNEQFF. The CDR3 DNA is TGTGCCAGCAGCGTGACAGGGGTCAATGAGCAGTTCTTC.

V gene TRBV18 combines with J gene TRBJ2-1; 8 bases align to TRBD2. Germline V gene data show CDR1 as KGHSH and CDR2 as LQKENI. The CDR3 runs to 13 residues. The V and J ends lost 3 bases and 8 bases, in that order; junction bases with no gene match: 3. CDR3 in DNA: TGTGCCAGCTCACCCGGGGGGGGCGATGAGCAGTTCTTC. Translation gives CASSPGGGDEQFF.

This chain links TRBV28 with TRBJ1-5; tentatively, D is TRBD1 (5 bases). V was shortened by 5 bases and J by 4 bases, with 18 bases between the two germline ends. The CDR3 spans 16 residues. The germline gives CDR1 MDHEN, CDR2 SYDVKM. In nucleotides, the CDR3 is TGTGCCAGCAGTCGAGGGCAGGGTCAGGGAAATCAGCCCCAGCATTTT. This translates into CASSRGQGQGNQPQHF.

The chain employs TRBV19 and TRBJ1-5; weak D call: TRBD1 (6 bases). V lost 7 bases, J lost 0 bases, and 16 bases lay in between. The germline V gene has CDR1 LNHDA and CDR2 SQIVND (reference sequence). The CDR3 consists of 16 residues. The CDR3 region is CASTLGGGPSNQPQHF. In nucleotides, the CDR3 is TGTGCCAGTACCCTTGGGGGGGGCCCTAGCAATCAGCCCCAGCATTTT.

V and J are TRBV14 and TRBJ1-1, with 7 nucleotides matching TRBD1. The germline V gene has CDR1 SGHDN and CDR2 FVKESK. This CDR3 region has 15 residues. The V and J ends lost 4 bases and 4 bases, in that order; junction bases with no gene match: 9. The CDR3 spells CASSLRQGRGTEAFF. The DNA for the CDR3 is TGTGCCAGCAGCCTTCGACAGGGTAGGGGCACTGAAGCTTTCTTT.

A few counts support this clone. Relative to the germline gene, one junction end is altered; a read error may explain this. The V call is TRBV29-1, the J call TRBJ2-2, with TRBD2 matching over 14 bases. The V gene's germline CDR1 is SQVTM and CDR2 ANQGSEA. The CDR3 runs 16 residues. In DNA, the CDR3 is TGCAGCGTTGAAAGGACTAGCGGGGGGAACGCCGGGGAGCTGTTTTTT. Translation: CSVERTSGGNAGELFF.

The CDR3, as DNA: TGTGCCAGCAGCGTAGGCACCGTAAATCAGCCCCAGCATTTT. Protein sequence: CASSVGTVNQPQHF. The chain carries TRBV9 and TRBJ1-5; D is unclear. The CDR3 is made up of 14 amino acids. Germline V gene data show CDR1 as SGDLS and CDR2 as YYNGEE. Trimming shortened V by 0 bases and J by 4 bases, and 8 bases separated the two germline ends. The full variable domain, with the rest looked up from reference TRBV9 and TRBJ1-5, is DSGVTQTPKHLITATGQRVTLRCSPRSGDLSVYWYQQSLDQGLQFLIQYYNGEERAKGNILERFSAQQFPDLHSELNLSSLELGDSALYFCASSVGTVNQPQHFGDGTRLSIL.

The V and J genes are TRBV7-6 and TRBJ2-1, with TRBD2 matching 7 bases. CDR3 length: 16 amino acids. The V and J ends lost 6 bases and 0 bases, in that order; junction bases with no gene match: 8. In germline, CDR1 is SGHVS, CDR2 FNYEAQ. For the CDR3, the DNA is TGTGCCAGCAGTTCTACCGGGGGGACCTCCTACAATGAGCAGTTCTTC. Protein: CASSSTGGTSYNEQFF.

The chain has TRBV11-2 and TRBJ1-4, with 9 bases aligning to TRBD1. Germline V CDR1 and CDR2: SGHAT, FQNNGV. Germline trimming cut 5 bases from V and 6 bases from J; bases unmatched to any gene: 7. This CDR3 region has 15 residues. CDR3 nucleotide sequence: TGTGCCAGCAGCCACGGGGACAGGGACTATGAAAAACTGTTTTTT. Protein sequence: CASSHGDRDYEKLFF.

The chain has TRBV4-1 and TRBJ2-4; the D call may be TRBD1 or TRBD2 (6 bases each). The CDR3 is 16 residues long. In germline, CDR1 is MGHRA, CDR2 YSYEKL. The germline V and J ends were trimmed by 0 bases and 6 bases, with 15 bases remaining between them. The CDR3 loop reads CASSQEQGGTLNIQYF. The CDR3 coding sequence is TGCGCCAGCAGCCAAGAACAGGGAGGAACCCTAAACATTCAGTACTTC.

The J gene is TRBJ2-6, the V gene TRBV19; TRBD1 is a possible D gene (6 bases). Trimming took 7 bases from V and 2 from J, leaving 12 bases between them. The CDR3 covers 15 residues. Germline CDR1 is LNHDA and CDR2 is SQIVND (reference sequence). The CDR3, as DNA: TGTGCCAGTACCCAGGACAGAGCTGGGGCCAACGTCCTGACTTTC. It translates to CASTQDRAGANVLTF.

This clone showed up just a few times. The CDR3, as DNA: TGTGCCTGGAGTGTACGGGGGGGCACTGAAGCTTTCTTT. It encodes CAWSVRGGTEAFF. The chain joins TRBV30 to TRBJ1-1, with D tentatively TRBD1 (5 bases). The ends were cut back, 0 bases at V and 4 bases at J, with 9 bases in the middle. This CDR3 is 13 amino acids long. Germline loops: CDR1 GTSNPN, CDR2 SVGIG (reference sequence).

V is TRBV19 and J is TRBJ2-5; D is unresolved. Trimming took 2 bases from V and 1 from J, leaving 8 bases between them. CDR1 and CDR2 (germline): LNHDA, SQIVND (reference sequence). This CDR3 has 14 residues. CDR3 protein: CASSITPSQETQYF. The CDR3 DNA is TGTGCCAGTAGTATAACTCCATCCCAAGAGACCCAGTACTTC.

The gene calls are TRBV9 and TRBJ1-2; a weak D match, TRBD1 (5 bases). This CDR3 has 15 residues. V was clipped by 4 bases and J by 8 bases, with 21 bases between them. Germline loops: CDR1 SGDLS, CDR2 YYNGEE. CDR3 DNA: TGTGCCAGCAGCCCTAGCACAGGAACCCACTGGGGCTACACCTTC. This encodes CASSPSTGTHWGYTF.

V usage is TRBV19 and J usage is TRBJ2-2; TRBD1 agrees at 9 bases. This CDR3 spans 15 amino acids. The V gene end was trimmed by 5 bases and the J gene end by 5 bases; junction bases not matched to a gene: 6. CDR1 is LNHDA and CDR2 is SQIVND in the germline V gene (reference sequence). This CDR3 is CASSAGQGWTGELFF. The CDR3 DNA reads as TGTGCCAGTAGTGCGGGACAGGGTTGGACCGGGGAGCTGTTTTTT.

The J gene is TRBJ1-4, the V gene TRBV28; 7 positions agree with TRBD1. Per the germline V gene, CDR1 is MDHEN and CDR2 is SYDVKM. The CDR3 length is 15 residues. Trimming at V came to 2 bases and at J to 4 bases, leaving 4 bases not matched to a gene. Here the CDR3 reads CASSLGGTDNEKLFF. As DNA, the CDR3 is TGTGCCAGCAGTTTAGGTGGGACAGATAATGAAAAACTGTTTTTT.

This CDR3 reads CASSLARGRNTDTQYF. CDR3 DNA sequence: TGTGCCAGCAGCTTAGCCAGAGGACGCAACACAGATACGCAGTATTTT. V and J are TRBV11-3 and TRBJ2-3; no clear D. The CDR3 is 16 residues long. V shed 1 base and J shed 2 bases, with 13 bases lying between them. CDR1 is SGHNT and CDR2 is YENEEA in the germline V gene.

V is TRBV7-2 and J is TRBJ2-7; 7 positions agree with TRBD1. V was clipped by 5 bases and J by 6 bases; unmatched bases: 4. The CDR3 is made up of 12 amino acids. The germline V gene encodes CDR1 SGHTA and CDR2 FQGNSA. CDR3 amino acids: CASSQTGTEQYF. CDR3 nucleotide sequence: TGTGCCAGCAGCCAGACAGGGACCGAGCAGTACTTC.